One sample yielded the 21 T cell receptor beta chains listed below, sequenced in a study of OX40 agonist ivuxolimab in advanced cancers. Clones were read by immunoSEQ multiplex PCR, and TCRdb kept only the in-frame ones, dropping some. The sample lists more than 95,000 clones; roughly nine tenths were seen once. Sequenced material: CD4+ or CD8+ T cells sorted from blood, taken in a trial of the OX40 agonist ivuxolimab. All receptors derive from an adult with an advanced solid tumor such as melanoma, head and neck, liver or kidney cancer.

J is TRBJ2-5 and V is TRBV28, with D possibly TRBD2 on 6 matching bases. TRBJ2-7 matches the DNA end more closely, so the J call is doubtful. The CDR3 spans 16 residues. Per the germline V gene, CDR1 is MDHEN and CDR2 is SYDVKM. The CDR3 region is CASSPHRAGSSYEQYF. The DNA of the CDR3 is TGTGCCAGCAGTCCCCATCGAGCGGGCAGCTCCTACGAGCAGTACTTC.

This clone was observed once. The chain has TRBV21-1 and TRBJ1-4; the table assigns TRBD1, which was not confirmed against the DNA. TRBV21-1 is given as a pseudogene. This CDR3 has 9 residues. CDR3 sequence (DNA): TGTGCCCCCCCAGAAAAACTGTTTTTT. It translates to CAPPEKLFF.

Notes on this clone: A junction boundary mismatches the germline segment, possibly from a read error. Other DNA sequences in the sample encode the same CDR3. This chain links TRBV7-2 with TRBJ2-7; possibly TRBD2 for D (6 bases). This CDR3 has 14 amino acids. From germline, CDR1 is SGHTA and CDR2 FQGNSA. Here the CDR3 reads CASSLAEVTYEQYF. CDR3 in DNA: TGCGCCAGCAGCTTAGCGGAGGTCACCTACGAGCAGTACTTC.

This chain connects TRBV4-3 to TRBJ2-2, with TRBD1 matching 9 bases. V shed 3 bases and J 1 base; nucleotides not matched to a gene: 6. The CDR3 has 17 amino acids. The germline V gene has CDR1 LGHNA and CDR2 YSLEER. This CDR3 reads CASSHLRQGGNTGELFF. CDR3 bases: TGCGCCAGCAGCCACCTACGACAGGGGGGGAACACCGGGGAGCTGTTTTTT.

This chain joins TRBV29-1 and TRBJ2-3, with D perhaps TRBD1 (6 bases). The CDR3 has 15 residues. The germline gives CDR1 SQVTM, CDR2 ANQGSEA. Trimming shortened V by 2 bases and J by 4 bases, and 16 bases separated the two germline ends. CDR3 in amino acids: CSVERTGTGPDTQYF. The CDR3 bases are TGCAGCGTTGAAAGAACAGGGACGGGCCCAGATACGCAGTATTTT.

The CDR3 is CASSLAPGTGKEKLFF. The CDR3 coding sequence is TGTGCCAGCAGCTTAGCCCCCGGGACAGGAAAAGAAAAACTGTTTTTT. The V call is TRBV11-2, the J call TRBJ1-4; 8 nucleotides match TRBD1. CDR3 length equals 16 residues. The germline V gene has CDR1 SGHAT and CDR2 FQNNGV. V lost 1 base to trimming and J lost 8 bases; unmatched junction nucleotides: 9.

V usage is TRBV5-6 and J usage is TRBJ2-5, with D possibly matching TRBD2 (6 bases). The CDR3 spans 14 residues. Germline V CDR1 and CDR2: SGHDT, YYEEEE. Trimming took 0 bases from V and 5 from J, leaving 11 bases between them. The CDR3 protein is CASSLGGRTETQYF. The DNA of the CDR3 is TGTGCCAGCAGCTTGGGGGGGAGGACGGAGACCCAGTACTTC.

The chain carries TRBV19 and TRBJ2-2, with D perhaps matching TRBD2 (5 bases). In germline, CDR1 is LNHDA, CDR2 SQIVND (reference sequence). The ends were cut back, 3 bases at V and 0 bases at J, with 8 bases in the middle. The CDR3 spans 15 residues. As DNA, the CDR3 is TGTGCCAGTAGTATGCTAGCCCCGAACACCGGGGAGCTGTTTTTT. This codes for CASSMLAPNTGELFF.

The chain is built from TRBV5-1 and TRBJ1-1; 7 bases are shared with TRBD1. Germline V CDR1 and CDR2: SGHRS, YFSETQ. CDR3 size: 14 residues. J lost 3 bases, V lost 0 bases, and 2 bases had no gene match. The CDR3 sequence is CASSLDRGDTEAFF. DNA of the CDR3: TGCGCCAGCAGCTTGGACAGGGGCGACACTGAAGCTTTCTTT.

V and J are TRBV2 and TRBJ2-7; the D gene is possibly TRBD1 (6 bases). This CDR3 region has 12 residues. Trimming cost V 5 bases and J 3 bases, with 8 bases left between them. The germline gives CDR1 SNHLY, CDR2 FYNNEI. CDR3 region: CASSQQGYEQYF. DNA of the CDR3: TGTGCCAGCAGTCAACAGGGCTACGAGCAGTACTTC.

The V and J genes are TRBV7-9 and TRBJ2-3, with D possibly being TRBD1 (6 bases). Germline V gene sequence: CDR1 SEHNR, CDR2 FQNEAQ (reference sequence). CDR3 length equals 17 residues. V lost 5 bases and J lost 2, with 20 bases in between. The CDR3 reads CASSQGWGTRSTDTQYF. CDR3 nucleotide sequence: TGTGCCAGCAGCCAGGGGTGGGGCACCCGTTCCACAGATACGCAGTATTTT.

The chain recombines TRBV28 with TRBJ2-5; D is perhaps TRBD2 (5 bases). From germline, CDR1 is MDHEN and CDR2 SYDVKM. The V end was cut by 8 bases, the J end by 7 bases, with 14 bases between. CDR3 size: 12 residues. The CDR3: CASPDSLGTQYF. In DNA, the CDR3 is TGTGCCAGCCCGGACTCGCTAGGGACCCAGTACTTC.

The chain joins TRBV4-3 to TRBJ2-5; D not resolved. V was shortened by 0 bases and J by 4 bases, with 12 bases between the two germline ends. The CDR3 has 15 amino acids. The germline V gene encodes CDR1 LGHNA and CDR2 YSLEER. The CDR3 sequence is CASSQDILARETQYF. The CDR3 DNA reads TGCGCCAGCAGCCAAGATATTTTGGCGCGAGAGACCCAGTACTTC.

The chain combines TRBV5-1 with TRBJ2-1; 11 bases line up with TRBD2. The CDR3 sequence is 15 residues long. J was trimmed by 3 bases and V by 4 bases; bases with no gene match: 3. The germline CDR1 and CDR2 sequences are SGHRS and YFSETQ. The DNA for the CDR3 is TGCGCCAGCAGCAAGACTAGCGGGATCTACAATGAGCAGTTCTTC. This translates into CASSKTSGIYNEQFF.

The rearrangement joins TRBV11-2 to TRBJ2-2; possibly TRBD1 for D (5 bases). The CDR3 is made up of 19 amino acids. V lost 5 bases, J lost 2 bases, and 24 bases lay in between. The germline CDR1 and CDR2 sequences are SGHAT and FQNNGV. The CDR3 nucleotides are TGTGCCAGCAGCCACCTCCTGGGGCTAATGAGCGAAAACACCGGGGAGCTGTTTTTT. Its translation: CASSHLLGLMSENTGELFF.

Written as DNA, the CDR3 is TGTGCCAGCAGCTTAGGGGACTCCTTAGGTCAGCCCCAGCATTTT. It specifies CASSLGDSLGQPQHF. V is TRBV11-2 and J is TRBJ1-5; possible D gene TRBD1, 5 bases. Germline V gene data show CDR1 as SGHAT and CDR2 as FQNNGV. The CDR3 covers 15 residues. V gave up 1 base and J gave up 6 bases, with 13 bases separating them.

The chain joins TRBV5-1 to TRBJ2-3; 9 nucleotides match TRBD2. V was pared by 1 base and J by 0 bases, with 0 bases of the junction left unmatched. CDR3 length: 15 residues. The germline V gene has CDR1 SGHRS and CDR2 YFSETQ. In DNA form, the CDR3 reads TGCGCCAGCAGCTTGACTAGCGGGAGCACAGATACGCAGTATTTT. Residues: CASSLTSGSTDTQYF.

This clone has only one observation. The rearrangement links TRBV6-5 to TRBJ2-3; D call uncertain. Trimming left V 5 bases short and J 4 bases short, with 7 bases between. The CDR3 spans 12 residues. The germline V gene encodes CDR1 MNHEY and CDR2 SVGAGI. The CDR3 is CASSTYADTQYF. The CDR3 DNA sequence: TGTGCCAGCAGTACGTACGCAGATACGCAGTATTTT.

J is TRBJ2-1 and V is TRBV6-5; TRBD2 might be the D (5 bases). Trimming cost V 0 bases and J 4 bases, with 7 bases left between them. Germline V gene sequence: CDR1 MNHEY, CDR2 SVGAGI. The CDR3 runs to 14 residues. CDR3 nucleotides: TGTGCCAGCAGTTACTCACAGCGGTACAATGAGCAGTTCTTC. Its protein is CASSYSQRYNEQFF.

The chain is built from TRBV5-1 and TRBJ2-3; D is unclear. The CDR3 is 13 amino acids. Between the trimmed V and J ends, which lost 3 bases and 4 bases, there was a span of 9 bases. Germline V gene sequence: CDR1 SGHRS, CDR2 YFSETQ. DNA for the CDR3: TGCGCCAGCAGCTCCCGGGCGGCAGATACGCAGTATTTT. Protein: CASSSRAADTQYF.

The count of this clone is one. The genes are TRBV18 and TRBJ1-2; D is perhaps TRBD1 (6 bases). Per germline, CDR1 KGHSH and CDR2 LQKENI. The CDR3 totals 13 residues. Trimming cost V 3 bases and J 4 bases, with 9 bases left between them. Here the CDR3 DNA reads TGTGCCAGCTCACCGGGACATTCCTATGGCTACACCTTC. It is translated as CASSPGHSYGYTF. Combining the CDR3 with reference TRBV18 and TRBJ1-2 gives the whole variable domain NAGVMQNPRHLVRRRGQEARLRCSPMKGHSHVYWYRQLPEEGLKFMVYLQKENIIDESGMPKERFSAEFPKEGPSILRIQQVVRGDSAAYFCASSPGHSYGYTFGSGTRLTVV.